These 21 T cell receptor beta chains share one sample of origin, sequenced in a study of Ad26.COV2.S vaccination and SARS-CoV-2 variants. Indicated treatment: 15 to 20 received Ad26.COV2.S at low or high dose, single or two shots; several received placebo; per-sample allocation not given. Collection of the samples took place on day 63 after the first injection of vaccine or placebo. Clones were sequenced by immunoSEQ multiplex PCR, and TCRdb holds only the in-frame ones, with some missing. The sample yields under 250,000 clones, 70% to 90% seen once. The source material was peripheral blood, sampled in a trial of Ad26.COV2.S vaccine versus placebo. The receptor set was obtained from a person between 18 and 60 years old who received the Ad26.COV2.S COVID-19 vaccine or a placebo.

V and J are TRBV3-1 (or the pseudogene TRBV3-2) and TRBJ2-3; no reliable D call. Germline CDR1 reads LGHDT; CDR2 reads YNNKEL (reference sequence). The germline V and J ends were trimmed by 1 base and 1 base, with 6 bases remaining between them. CDR3 length: 14 residues. The CDR3 nucleotides are TGTGCCAGCAGCCAAGCTCCAGGCACAGATACGCAGTATTTT. Protein: CASSQAPGTDTQYF.

J is TRBJ2-5 and V is TRBV30; D gene uncertain. Per germline, CDR1 GTSNPN and CDR2 SVGIG (reference sequence). V shed 3 bases and J shed 0 bases, with 8 bases lying between them. CDR3 length equals 13 residues. The CDR3 region has the DNA TGTGCCTGGAGCCAGGCAAACCAAGAGACCCAGTACTTC. As protein: CAWSQANQETQYF.

This clone was counted only a few times. The V gene is TRBV6-5, the J gene TRBJ2-3; 13 bases are shared with TRBD2. CDR3 length: 16 residues. The V and J ends lost 6 bases and 1 base, in that order; junction bases with no gene match: 4. Per germline, CDR1 MNHEY and CDR2 SVGAGI. The CDR3 loop reads CASRYGTSGGTDTQYF. The CDR3 nucleotides read TGTGCCAGCAGATACGGGACTAGCGGGGGCACAGATACGCAGTATTTT.

The gene calls are TRBV6-5 and TRBJ2-1; D unresolved. Trimming removed 6 bases at V and 8 bases at J, with 17 bases between. This CDR3 is 14 amino acids long. CDR1 MNHEY and CDR2 SVGAGI come from the germline V gene. The CDR3 DNA follows: TGTGCCAGCAGCTTGCACCGGGTAGACGATGAGCAGTTCTTC. Residues: CASSLHRVDDEQFF.

The rearrangement joins TRBV30 to TRBJ2-6; D is uncertain. CDR3 length: 15 residues. Germline lookup yields CDR1 GTSNPN and CDR2 SVGIG (reference sequence). V lost 4 bases, J lost 6 bases, and 16 bases lay in between. The CDR3 reads CAWTPWSAEANVLTF. CDR3 DNA: TGTGCCTGGACCCCGTGGTCTGCTGAGGCCAACGTCCTGACTTTC.

The chain has TRBV24-1 and TRBJ2-1; tentatively, D is TRBD1 or TRBD2 (5 bases each). This CDR3 has 14 residues. Germline CDR1 is KGHDR and CDR2 is SFDVKD. V lost 7 bases and J lost 7, with 16 bases in between. Here the CDR3 reads CATSYSGTRNEQFF. The DNA of the CDR3 is TGTGCCACCAGCTACTCCGGGACGAGAAATGAGCAGTTCTTC.

This chain connects TRBV2 to TRBJ2-3; 8 nucleotides align to TRBD2. Germline V gene lookup returns CDR1 SNHLY and CDR2 FYNNEI. The V segment lost 4 bases and the J segment 4 bases; nucleotides outside the gene matches: 7. The CDR3 is 15 amino acids. CDR3 protein: CASSVTSGGPDTQYF. In DNA form, the CDR3 reads TGTGCCAGCAGTGTCACTAGCGGTGGTCCAGATACGCAGTATTTT. Full variable domain (rest looked up from reference TRBV2 and TRBJ2-3): EPEVTQTPSHQVTQMGQEVILRCVPISNHLYFYWYRQILGQKVEFLVSFYNNEISEKSEIFDDQFSVERPDGSNFTLKIRSTKLEDSAMYFCASSVTSGGPDTQYFGPGTRLTVL.

The J gene is TRBJ2-2, the V gene TRBV3-1 (or the pseudogene TRBV3-2), with 11 nucleotides matching TRBD2. This CDR3 spans 16 amino acids. CDR1 is LGHDT, CDR2 YNNKEL, per germline (reference sequence). Trimming removed 2 bases from V and 6 bases from J; junction bases left unmatched: 5. The chain's CDR3 is CASSQTSGLAAGELFF. CDR3 DNA: TGTGCCAGCAGCCAAACCTCGGGACTAGCGGCCGGGGAGCTGTTTTTT.

The chain recombines TRBV27 with TRBJ2-7; 9 bases match TRBD1. V lost 2 bases to trimming and J lost 5 bases; unmatched junction nucleotides: 10. The CDR3 covers 16 residues. Germline-derived CDR1 and CDR2 are MNHEY and SMNVEV (reference sequence). CDR3 region: CASSLQTGTGSHEQYF. The CDR3 coding sequence is TGTGCCAGCAGTTTACAAACCGGGACAGGGTCCCACGAGCAGTACTTC.

Only a few counts were recorded for this clone. The chain has TRBV6-5 and TRBJ2-7, with a tentative D call TRBD1 (6 bases). Germline V CDR1 and CDR2: MNHEY, SVGAGI. V lost 5 bases, J lost 2 bases, and 13 bases lay in between. The CDR3 is 14 amino acids. CDR3 in amino acids: CASSRGHGAYEQYF. Here the CDR3 DNA reads TGTGCCAGCAGTCGGGGACACGGGGCCTACGAGCAGTACTTC.

J is TRBJ2-1 and V is TRBV27; maybe TRBD1 (7 bases). The CDR3 length is 17 residues. Trimming removed 5 bases from V and 1 base from J, with 18 bases in between. Germline assignment: CDR1 MNHEY and CDR2 SMNVEV (reference sequence). CDR3 residues: CASSPPNRGLSYNEQFF. The CDR3 region has the DNA TGTGCCAGCAGTCCCCCGAACAGGGGACTGTCCTACAATGAGCAGTTCTTC.

This chain connects TRBV11-1 to TRBJ1-2, with a possible D match to TRBD1 (6 bases). Deletions cut 5 bases from V and 1 base from J, with 11 bases between. The CDR3 extends over 14 amino acids. CDR1 is SGHAT and CDR2 is FQDESV in the germline V gene (reference sequence). CDR3 loop: CASSPDRINYGYTF. In DNA, the CDR3 is TGTGCCAGCAGCCCGGACAGAATTAACTATGGCTACACCTTC.

The J gene is TRBJ2-1, the V gene TRBV5-4; D gene unclear. Germline lookup yields CDR1 SGHNT and CDR2 YYREEE (reference sequence). Trimming took 1 base from V and 5 from J, leaving 4 bases between them. The CDR3 spans 12 residues. The CDR3 DNA follows: TGTGCCAGCAGCTTGTCGCACAATGAGCAGTTCTTC. Its translation is CASSLSHNEQFF.

The chain employs TRBV7-9 and TRBJ2-3, with TRBD2 matching over 7 bases. The junction had 4 bases not matched to a gene; V was cut back by 0 bases and J by 1 base. Per germline, CDR1 SEHNR and CDR2 FQNEAQ (reference sequence). The CDR3 is 16 amino acids. The CDR3 loop is CASSLAGGRGTDTQYF. The CDR3 nucleotides are TGTGCCAGCAGCTTAGCGGGCGGGAGAGGCACAGATACGCAGTATTTT.

The chain recombines TRBV9 with TRBJ2-7, with D unclear. With 2 bases removed from V and 2 bases from J, the gap between germline ends came to 11 bases. This CDR3 region has 14 residues. The V gene's germline CDR1 is SGDLS and CDR2 YYNGEE. CDR3 nucleotides: TGTGCCAGCAGCGTGGCGTCGGAGACCTACGAGCAGTACTTC. It translates to CASSVASETYEQYF. The complete variable domain, with remaining parts taken from reference TRBV9 and TRBJ2-7, reads DSGVTQTPKHLITATGQRVTLRCSPRSGDLSVYWYQQSLDQGLQFLIQYYNGEERAKGNILERFSAQQFPDLHSELNLSSLELGDSALYFCASSVASETYEQYFGPGTRLTVT.

The genes are TRBV6-5 and TRBJ1-2; a possible D gene is TRBD1 (5 bases). The ends were cut back, 2 bases at V and 4 bases at J, with 8 bases in the middle. The CDR3 runs 13 residues. The germline V gene has CDR1 MNHEY and CDR2 SVGAGI. The CDR3 DNA follows: TGTGCCAGCAGTTACGCAGGGTCCTATGGCTACACCTTC. Translation: CASSYAGSYGYTF.

V is TRBV24-1 and J is TRBJ2-7, with D uncertain. The CDR3 loop spans 11 amino acids. Looked up from germline, CDR1 is KGHDR and CDR2 is SFDVKD. The V end was cut by 9 bases, the J end by 0 bases, with 5 bases between. The CDR3 DNA reads as TGTGCCACCCCCGCCTCCTACGAGCAGTACTTC. Encoded protein: CATPASYEQYF.

The CDR3 region is CSARNYGYTF. CDR3 bases: TGCAGTGCCCGGAACTATGGCTACACCTTC. The chain carries TRBV20-1 and TRBJ1-2; D uncertain. Germline values: CDR1 DFQATT, CDR2 SNEGSKA (reference sequence). V was clipped by 6 bases and J by 2 bases, with 4 bases between them. This CDR3 has 10 amino acids.

This chain joins TRBV4-2 and TRBJ1-1, with TRBD1 as a possible D gene (6 bases). V was cut by 1 base and J by 1 base, with 10 bases left in between. The V gene's germline CDR1 is LGHNA and CDR2 YNFKEQ. CDR3 size: 15 residues. The CDR3 region has the DNA TGTGCCAGCAGCCAAGTAGGGGGGGCGAACACTGAAGCTTTCTTT. Residues: CASSQVGGANTEAFF.

The chain employs TRBV14 and TRBJ2-7; 7 bases match TRBD2. This CDR3 comprises 13 residues. Germline V gives CDR1 SGHDN, CDR2 FVKESK. The V gene end was trimmed by 4 bases and the J gene end by 6 bases; junction bases not matched to a gene: 6. The CDR3 sequence is CASSLFGRLEQYV. The CDR3 DNA reads TGTGCCAGCAGCCTTTTCGGGAGGCTCGAGCAGTACGTC.

The chain carries TRBV27 and TRBJ2-2; D is possibly TRBD2 (7 bases). The CDR3 covers 21 residues. The V gene's germline CDR1 is MNHEY and CDR2 SMNVEV (reference sequence). V gave up 7 bases and J gave up 0 bases, with 30 bases separating them. The CDR3 reads CASTLGGGAEAGRPNTGELFF. CDR3 nucleotides: TGTGCCAGCACCCTAGGGGGGGGCGCAGAAGCGGGGCGACCGAACACCGGGGAGCTGTTTTTT.